This T cell receptor (beta chain) originates from a study of T-cell memory formation after mild COVID-19. TCRdb reprocessed the 5' RACE reads via MiXCR and lists one record per CDR3 protein. This table holds 280,000 or so distinct CDR3 sequences, 8% to 9% found once. What was sequenced was PBMCs or a T cell subset sorted from them (not recorded which). The clonotype was recovered from a man aged 18 to 29 who had mild COVID-19 (a few samples of this study predate the infection). Cell type and time point are not known.

In DNA form, the CDR3 reads TGTGCCAGCAGCTCAATTCAGGGGCTCTCCTACAATGAGCAGTTCTTC. Amino acid sequence: CASSSIQGLSYNEQFF. The V call is TRBV11-2, the J call TRBJ2-1, with D possibly TRBD1 on 6 matching bases. The CDR3 loop spans 16 amino acids. Germline assignment: CDR1 SGHAT and CDR2 FQNNGV. V was trimmed by 4 bases and J by 0 bases, leaving 13 bases between them.